Listed below are T cell receptor beta chains from one sample, sequenced in a study of blood T cells in healthy people across ages. TCRdb recomputed calls from the 5' RACE reads with MiXCR, one row per CDR3 protein. The sample holds about 400,000 distinct CDR3 sequences; 50% to 60% are singletons and the top ten take 45% to 55%. The sample taken for sequencing was blood. These TCRs come from a man aged 60 to 75 in good health. The CDR3 runs from the conserved cysteine through the conserved F or W. The D gene is left open where the match is weak. Not all rows give a size; the values are once, few, many and, for expanded clones, a class.

TRBJ2-3 | - | TRBD2 | TRBV6-4 | TGTGCCAGCAGTGACTCGGGACTAGCGGGGGGCCCCACAGATACGCAGTATTTT | CASSDSGLAGGPTDTQYF
TRBJ2-5 | - | - | TRBV11-3 | TGTGCCAGCAGCTTAGCCCACGGCCAAGAGACCCAGTACTTC | CASSLAHGQETQYF
TRBJ2-7 | few | - | TRBV6-2/TRBV6-3 | TGTGCCAGCGCCCTCGAGGACTATAACTACGAGCAGTACTTC | CASALEDYNYEQYF
TRBJ1-2 | - | - | TRBV5-1 | TGCGCCAGCAGCACTACTTGGACAGCCAACTATGGCTACACCTTC | CASSTTWTANYGYTF
TRBJ1-2 | - | - | TRBV6-2/TRBV6-3 | TGTGCCAGCACCGCCCACGGACAGATCCGGGGCTACACCTTC | CASTAHGQIRGYTF
TRBJ1-2 | few | - | TRBV20-1 | TGCAGTGCTAGGGAGGGGACCTATGGCTACACCTTC | CSAREGTYGYTF
TRBJ2-4 | - | TRBD2 | TRBV11-2 | TGTGCCAGCAGCGGCGGGGGGGGCATTCAGTACTTC | CASSGGGGIQYF
TRBJ2-3 | - | - | TRBV7-2 | TGTGCCAGCAGCTTAGAGGGAACAAGCACAGATACGCAGTATTTT | CASSLEGTSTDTQYF
TRBJ2-5 | few | TRBD2 | TRBV7-2 | TGTGCCAGCAGCACCCCAGGACTAGCGGGGGCAGAGACCCAGTACTTC | CASSTPGLAGAETQYF
TRBJ2-3 | - | TRBD1 | TRBV6-6 | TGTGCCAGCAGGGGGAGGGACAGGGGCACAGATACGCAGTATTTT | CASRGRDRGTDTQYF
TRBJ2-1 | - | - | TRBV6-6 | TGTGCCAGCAGTCGCCCCGGACTGGCAGCCAATGAGCAGTTCTTC | CASSRPGLAANEQFF
TRBJ2-7 | - | - | TRBV28 | TGTGCCAGCAGTCGAAAGTACGAGCAGTACTTC | CASSRKYEQYF
TRBJ1-1 | - | - | TRBV11-1 | TGTGCCAGCAGCTCCCCCGAAAAGGGAAACACTGAAGCTTTCTTT | CASSSPEKGNTEAFF
TRBJ2-4 | - | - | TRBV7-2 | TGTGCCAGCAGCTTGGGGGGACAGAGAGAAGGCATTCAGTACTTC | CASSLGGQREGIQYF
TRBJ2-5 | - | - | TRBV29-1 | TGCAGCGTTGGAGGGCGCGGGACCCAGTACTTC | CSVGGRGTQYF
TRBJ2-3 | few | - | TRBV28 | TGTGCCAGCAGTTTCAGGGAGGTTGGGCAGTATTTT | CASSFREVGQYF
TRBJ2-4 | few | - | TRBV4-3 | TGCGCCAGCAGCCAAGAGCCCCGCGGTGCCAAAAACATTCAGTACTTC | CASSQEPRGAKNIQYF
TRBJ2-5 | once | - | TRBV28 | TGTGCCAGCAGTTTATGGGGGGCGTTGCAAGAGACCCAGTACTTC | CASSLWGALQETQYF
TRBJ2-4 | - | - | TRBV7-9 | TGTGCCAGCACCGGACCAGAGGACAAAAACATTCAGTACTTC | CASTGPEDKNIQYF
TRBJ1-5 | - | - | TRBV6-2/TRBV6-3 | TGTGCCAGCAGCCCACGGGGGGTCCTTAATCAGCCCCAGCATTTT | CASSPRGVLNQPQHF
TRBJ2-5 | many | TRBD2 | TRBV15 | TGTGCCACCAGCGTAGGTTTGGGACTCTCCGGGGAGGGGACCCAGTACTTC | CATSVGLGLSGEGTQYF
TRBJ1-2 | few | - | TRBV5-4 | TGTGCCAGCAGCGTGGGGGCCTCATATGGCTACACCTTC | CASSVGASYGYTF
TRBJ1-4 | - | - | TRBV29-1 | TGCAGCGCGAACGTGGGGGGGGCGACGGTGTTTTTT | CSANVGGATVFF
TRBJ2-5 | - | - | TRBV7-8 | TGTGCCAGCAGCGGTATAGGCGGAGAGACCCAGTACTTC | CASSGIGGETQYF